A selection of T cell receptor beta chains follows, all from one sample in a study of blood T cells in healthy people across ages. TCRdb independently ran MiXCR on the 5' RACE reads; one entry per CDR3 protein. Of a few hundred thousand distinct CDR3 sequences listed, 25% to 30% are singletons. Sequencing was done on a sample of blood. These receptors all stem from a woman aged 70-85 years in good health. CDR3s include the opening cysteine and the closing phenylalanine or tryptophan. A D gene is named only where the DNA matches it firmly. Some rows mark clone size as missing; the rest say once, few, many or name a class of expanded clone.

size | D | J | V | CDR3 | DNA
NA | NA | TRBJ1-3 | TRBV4-1 | CASTFGGASGNTIYF | TGCGCCAGCACGTTCGGGGGCGCTTCTGGAAACACCATATATTTT
few | TRBD1 | TRBJ1-4 | TRBV20-1 | CSARPGTGEDEKLFF | TGCAGTGCTAGGCCCGGGACAGGGGAGGATGAAAAACTGTTTTTT
few | NA | TRBJ1-4 | TRBV20-1 | CSAISAGEKLFF | TGCAGTGCTATATCCGCCGGGGAAAAACTGTTTTTT
few | NA | TRBJ2-7 | TRBV15 | CATSKGSYEQYF | TGTGCCACCAGCAAGGGGTCCTACGAGCAGTACTTC
NA | TRBD2 | TRBJ2-3 | TRBV4-2 | CASSQDMVGGGSYTQYF | TGTGCCAGCAGCCAAGATATGGTTGGCGGGGGATCATATACGCAGTATTTT
few | NA | TRBJ2-2 | TRBV9 | CASSVAGGGSLTGELFF | TGTGCCAGCAGCGTAGCAGGCGGCGGCAGTCTAACCGGGGAGCTGTTTTTT
few | TRBD1 | TRBJ2-5 | TRBV27 | CASSRQGLEETQYF | TGTGCCAGCAGTCGACAGGGTCTAGAAGAGACCCAGTACTTC
few | NA | TRBJ1-1 | TRBV4-1 | CASSQAQNTEAFF | TGCGCCAGCAGCCAAGCTCAGAACACTGAAGCTTTCTTT
NA | NA | TRBJ2-1 | TRBV19 | CASSRAGPVDEQFF | TGTGCCAGTAGCCGGGCGGGGCCCGTGGATGAGCAGTTCTTC
NA | NA | TRBJ2-7 | TRBV5-1 | CASSLQGNSRYEQYF | TGCGCCAGCAGCTTGCAAGGGAACAGCCGCTACGAGCAGTACTTC
few | NA | TRBJ1-4 | TRBV20-1 | CSAETTESNEKLFF | TGCAGTGCTGAAACGACAGAGAGTAATGAAAAACTGTTTTTT
few | TRBD1 | TRBJ2-3 | TRBV3-1 | CASSQKGARDTQYF | TGTGCCAGCAGCCAAAAGGGGGCGAGAGATACGCAGTATTTT
NA | TRBD2 | TRBJ2-5 | TRBV7-9 | CASSISAGETQYF | TGTGCCAGCAGCATCTCAGCGGGGGAGACCCAGTACTTC
NA | NA | TRBJ1-2 | TRBV6-1 | CASSPEGGLYGYTF | TGTGCCAGCAGCCCGGAGGGAGGCCTCTATGGCTACACCTTC
few | TRBD2 | TRBJ2-5 | TRBV7-2 | CASSLSGGAQYF | TGTGCCAGCAGCCTTAGCGGGGGGGCCCAGTACTTC
NA | NA | TRBJ2-1 | TRBV21-1 | CASPLSHEQFF | TGTGCCAGCCCTTTATCCCATGAGCAGTTCTTC
few | NA | TRBJ2-2 | TRBV18 | CASSHGQHTGELFF | TGTGCCAGCTCACACGGACAGCACACCGGGGAGCTGTTTTTT
few | NA | TRBJ2-1 | TRBV6-2/TRBV6-3 | CASSYSRGLNEQFF | TGTGCCAGCAGTTACTCGCGGGGGCTCAATGAGCAGTTCTTC
few | TRBD1 | TRBJ2-4 | TRBV4-3 | CASRDRIAKNIQYF | TGCGCCAGCCGGGACAGGATAGCCAAAAACATTCAGTACTTC
many | NA | TRBJ2-1 | TRBV3-1 | CASSQERYNEQFF | TGTGCCAGCAGCCAAGAGCGGTACAATGAGCAGTTCTTC
few | NA | TRBJ1-6 | TRBV10-3 | CAISDRLDSPLHF | TGTGCCATCAGTGACCGGTTGGATTCACCCCTCCACTTT
NA | NA | TRBJ1-2 | TRBV13 | CASSSRLGYTF | TGTGCCAGCAGCTCTAGACTGGGCTACACCTTC
NA | NA | TRBJ1-2 | TRBV29-1 | CSVVIRQQPNYGYTF | TGCAGCGTTGTTATACGACAGCAACCTAACTATGGCTACACCTTC
NA | TRBD2 | TRBJ2-7 | TRBV29-1 | CSAAGAGVGEQYF | TGCAGCGCCGCGGGAGCGGGGGTTGGTGAGCAGTACTTC
NA | NA | TRBJ2-5 | TRBV5-5 | CASINLGAKGTQYF | TGTGCCAGCATCAATCTAGGCGCCAAGGGGACCCAGTACTTC
few | NA | TRBJ2-3 | TRBV5-1 | CASSLGSGQTDTQYF | TGCGCCAGCAGCTTGGGATCAGGGCAGACAGATACGCAGTATTTT
few | TRBD1 | TRBJ1-6 | TRBV7-9 | CASKDADRENSPLHF | TGTGCCAGCAAAGACGCGGACAGGGAAAATTCACCCCTCCACTTT
few | NA | TRBJ2-5 | TRBV7-9 | CASSLEVVAETQYF | TGTGCCAGCAGCTTAGAAGTAGTAGCGGAGACCCAGTACTTC
few | TRBD1 | TRBJ1-2 | TRBV11-3 | CASRTGTGEGYTF | TGTGCCAGCAGAACCGGGACAGGAGAAGGCTACACCTTC
NA | NA | TRBJ2-1 | TRBV7-2 | CASSLVGSGSYNEQFF | TGTGCCAGCAGCCTCGTGGGTTCGGGCTCCTACAATGAGCAGTTCTTC
many | NA | TRBJ2-2 | TRBV2 | CASSAPGELFF | TGTGCCAGCAGTGCTCCCGGGGAGCTGTTTTTT
NA | TRBD2 | TRBJ2-1 | TRBV4-1 | CASSGAGGRRSEQFF | TGCGCCAGCAGTGGTGCGGGGGGGCGGCGGAGTGAGCAGTTCTTC
once | NA | TRBJ1-2 | TRBV12-5 | CASGYQAYGYTF | TGTGCTAGTGGTTATCAGGCCTATGGCTACACCTTC
many | NA | TRBJ1-5 | TRBV6-5 | CASRSGAGNQPQHF | TGTGCCAGCAGGTCAGGGGCGGGCAATCAGCCCCAGCATTTT
NA | NA | TRBJ1-2 | TRBV28 | CASSPAGQGNIYGYTF | TGTGCCAGCAGTCCAGCCGGGCAGGGGAATATCTATGGCTACACCTTC
NA | NA | TRBJ2-1 | TRBV7-2 | CASSGTGKVEQFF | TGTGCCAGCAGCGGAACAGGGAAGGTTGAGCAGTTCTTC
few | TRBD2 | TRBJ2-1 | TRBV7-3 | CACSLNGGANEQFF | TGTGCCTGCAGCTTAAACGGGGGGGCGAATGAGCAGTTCTTC
few | TRBD1 | TRBJ2-1 | TRBV25-1 | CASPEPRQGVYEQFF | TGTGCCAGCCCCGAACCCCGACAGGGGGTATATGAGCAGTTCTTC
NA | NA | TRBJ2-7 | TRBV24-1 | CASTSYTCGHYEQYF | NA